The 32 T cell receptor beta chains in this list originate from one sample, sequenced in a study of CXCR3-negative and CXCR3-positive naive CD8 T cells. UMI labels and 5' RACE were used to prepare the TRB cDNA libraries. TCRdb re-called the 5' RACE reads and gives one entry per CDR3 protein, without DNA. This sample contains 6,500 to 7,500 distinct CDR3 sequences. Material for sequencing was naive CXCR3- CD8+ T cells from blood. Subset specified: CD45RO-CCR7+CD27+CD95- naive CD8+ T cells lacking CXCR3 (TNR3-). These receptors originate from a human donor in good health. Some clones in this sample may be carry-over from other donors' samples.

This rearrangement joins TRBV6-5 to TRBJ1-2; TCRdb lists TRBD1, though no DNA is available to test this call. CDR1 and CDR2 from the germline V gene are MNHEY and SVGAGI. This CDR3 has 13 residues. The CDR3 region is CASSVDRDYGYTF.

Frequency places this clonotype as medium-sized. CDR3 protein: CASSPGTGFYEQYF. The V and J genes are TRBV14 and TRBJ2-7; TCRdb outputs TRBD1, but without DNA this stays unchecked. Germline values: CDR1 SGHDN, CDR2 FVKESK. The length of the CDR3 is 14 residues. Filled out from reference TRBV14 and TRBJ2-7, the complete variable domain reads EAGVTQFPSHSVIEKGQTVTLRCDPISGHDNLYWYRRVMGKEIKFLLHFVKESKQDESGMPNNRFLAERTGGTYSTLKVQPAELEDSGVYFCASSPGTGFYEQYFGPGTRLTVT.

The chain couples TRBV5-5 to TRBJ2-7; the D call of TRBD1 rests on TCRdb alone, since no DNA is present to check it. The CDR3 contains 15 residues. Germline CDR1 reads SGHKS; CDR2 reads YYEKEE (reference sequence). CDR3 loop: CASSSQATGSYEQYF.

According to its frequency, this clonotype is medium-sized. The chain uses TRBV7-2 and TRBJ2-7; the TCRdb call, TRBD1, lacks DNA for checking. This CDR3 comprises 16 residues. Germline assignment: CDR1 SGHTA and CDR2 FQGNSA. The CDR3 protein is CASSSPDRGTPYEQYF.

This clonotype is called medium-sized based on its frequency. The chain has TRBV14 and TRBJ1-1. The CDR3 loop spans 16 amino acids. Germline CDR1 and CDR2: SGHDN and FVKESK. CDR3 protein: CASSQLFDTMNTEAFF.

The rearrangement joins TRBV29-1 to TRBJ2-7; without DNA, the TCRdb call of TRBD2 cannot be checked. The CDR3 sequence is 15 residues long. Germline V lookup: CDR1 SQVTM, CDR2 ANQGSEA. The CDR3 here is CSVAGGTRSSYEQYF.

By frequency, this clonotype is medium-sized. The chain combines TRBV12-3 or TRBV12-4 with TRBJ2-3; lacking DNA, the TRBD1 call made by TCRdb goes unchecked. The CDR3 consists of 15 residues. The CDR3 protein is CASSYSQGGPDTQYF.

The V gene is TRBV3-1, the J gene TRBJ2-3; there is no DNA to check the TCRdb D call of TRBD1. Germline lookup yields CDR1 LGHDT and CDR2 YNNKEL (reference sequence). The CDR3 is 16 residues long. The CDR3 protein is CASSQESGIWVDTQYF.

This chain connects TRBV2 to TRBJ2-3; TCRdb gives TRBD1 as the D gene, but with no DNA this cannot be confirmed. The CDR3 runs 15 residues. Germline loops: CDR1 SNHLY, CDR2 FYNNEI. The CDR3 region is CASSAWDSSTDTQYF.

This clonotype is called medium-sized (0.01 to 0.1%) based on its frequency. This chain joins TRBV20-1 and TRBJ2-4; TCRdb picks TRBD1, but there is no DNA to check that call. The CDR3 totals 16 residues. Germline loops: CDR1 DFQATT, CDR2 SNEGSKA (reference sequence). The CDR3 region is CSAWKPNRETKNIQYF.

Measured by frequency, this clonotype is medium-sized (0.01 to 0.1%). The V call is TRBV6-2 or TRBV6-3, the J call TRBJ2-2; the TCRdb call, TRBD1, lacks DNA for checking. Germline V CDR1 and CDR2: MNHEY, SVGEGT. There are 15 residues in the CDR3. The CDR3 spells CASSFDRVGTGELFF.

This sequence joins TRBV2 and TRBJ1-5. This CDR3 comprises 13 residues. Germline CDR1 and CDR2: SNHLY and FYNNEI. This chain's CDR3 is CASSEGGNQPQHF.

Its frequency marks this clonotype as medium-sized (0.01 to 0.1%). The gene calls are TRBV6-1 and TRBJ2-7; there is no DNA to check the TCRdb D call of TRBD2. The CDR3 is 15 amino acids. Germline V gene data show CDR1 as MNHNS and CDR2 as SASEGT. The CDR3 region is CASSESSGGAYEQYF.

In terms of frequency, this clonotype is medium-sized. The chain has TRBV28 and TRBJ2-1; TCRdb names TRBD2, which stays unverified in the absence of DNA. CDR1 is MDHEN and CDR2 is SYDVKM in the germline V gene. The CDR3 runs 17 residues. This chain's CDR3 is CASSLRLAGAQDNEQFF. The complete variable domain, with remaining parts taken from reference TRBV28 and TRBJ2-1, reads DVKVTQSSRYLVKRTGEKVFLECVQDMDHENMFWYRQDPGLGLRLIYFSYDVKMKEKGDIPEGYSVSREKKERFSLILESASTNQTSMYLCASSLRLAGAQDNEQFFGPGTRLTVL.

The chain couples TRBV7-6 to TRBJ1-6; lacking DNA, the TRBD1 call made by TCRdb goes unchecked. This CDR3 comprises 13 residues. Germline V lookup: CDR1 SGHVS, CDR2 FNYEAQ. CDR3 in amino acids: CASSRDPNSPLHF.

The chain couples TRBV29-1 to TRBJ2-7; TCRdb lists TRBD1, though no DNA is available to test this call. This CDR3 is built from 15 residues. Per germline, CDR1 SQVTM and CDR2 ANQGSEA. CDR3 residues: CSVEGGGTVSYEQYF.

Here the CDR3 reads CASSKNMNTEAFF. The V and J genes are TRBV6-5 and TRBJ1-1. The CDR3 has 13 amino acids. Germline V gives CDR1 MNHEY, CDR2 SVGAGI.

The chain is built from TRBV5-1 and TRBJ1-1. Looked up from germline, CDR1 is SGHRS and CDR2 is YFSETQ. The CDR3 consists of 14 residues. This CDR3 is CASSEGPGGTEAFF.

V gene TRBV27 combines with J gene TRBJ2-7; as DNA is missing, the TRBD1 call by TCRdb cannot be tested. Germline loops: CDR1 MNHEY, CDR2 SMNVEV (reference sequence). The CDR3 loop spans 15 amino acids. CDR3 protein: CASSPGDRVAYEQYF.

Considering frequency, this clonotype is medium-sized (0.01 to 0.1%). This chain joins TRBV12-5 and TRBJ2-7; as DNA is missing, the TRBD1 call by TCRdb cannot be tested. The CDR3 extends over 15 amino acids. Germline V CDR1 and CDR2: LGHNT, FRNRAP. The CDR3 sequence is CASGLVSGITDEQYF.

The chain employs TRBV14 and TRBJ2-7; TCRdb's D gene call, TRBD1, goes unchecked for lack of DNA. The CDR3 extends over 15 amino acids. CDR1 is SGHDN, CDR2 FVKESK, per germline. CDR3 amino acids: CASSPGPLSGREQYF.

This clonotype shows up as medium-sized (0.01 to 0.1%) by frequency. The rearrangement uses TRBV7-9 and TRBJ2-7; the D call from TCRdb, TRBD1, cannot be confirmed without DNA. CDR1 SEHNR and CDR2 FQNEAQ come from the germline V gene (reference sequence). This CDR3 has 14 amino acids. CDR3 in amino acids: CASSLGDSTYEQYF. Looking up the rest from reference TRBV7-9 and TRBJ2-7 gives the full variable domain: DTGVSQNPRHKITKRGQNVTFRCDPISEHNRLYWYRQTLGQGPEFLTYFQNEAQLEKSRLLSDRFSAERPKGSFSTLEIQRTEQGDSAMYLCASSLGDSTYEQYFGPGTRLTVT.

This clonotype is called medium-sized based on its frequency. The J gene is TRBJ2-7, the V gene TRBV29-1; the TCRdb call, TRBD2, lacks DNA for checking. This CDR3 contains 13 residues. Germline CDR1 and CDR2: SQVTM and ANQGSEA. The chain's CDR3 is CSVDAGPSYEQYF.

This rearrangement joins TRBV7-9 to TRBJ1-3. The CDR3 runs 15 residues. Germline loops: CDR1 SEHNR, CDR2 FQNEAQ (reference sequence). The CDR3 protein is CASSPPVHSGNTIYF. Full variable domain (remainder filled in from reference TRBV7-9 and TRBJ1-3): DTGVSQNPRHKITKRGQNVTFRCDPISEHNRLYWYRQTLGQGPEFLTYFQNEAQLEKSRLLSDRFSAERPKGSFSTLEIQRTEQGDSAMYLCASSPPVHSGNTIYFGEGSWLTVV.

The chain joins TRBV29-1 to TRBJ2-7; lacking DNA, the TRBD1 call made by TCRdb goes unchecked. This CDR3 contains 15 residues. Germline V gene sequence: CDR1 SQVTM, CDR2 ANQGSEA. The CDR3 reads CSVEDRGGSSYEQYF.

According to its frequency, this clonotype is medium-sized (0.01 to 0.1%). The rearrangement joins TRBV2 to TRBJ2-2; TCRdb's D call, TRBD2, is unchecked because there is no DNA. The CDR3 is made up of 15 amino acids. Germline CDR1 SNHLY, CDR2 FYNNEI. The CDR3 spells CASGKLVGGTGELFF.

Frequency places this clonotype as medium-sized. The V and J genes are TRBV20-1 and TRBJ1-5; with no DNA, the TCRdb D assignment of TRBD1 cannot be verified. The CDR3 length is 18 residues. Per germline, CDR1 DFQATT and CDR2 SNEGSKA (reference sequence). The CDR3 sequence is CSASPRTVEPHNNQPQHF.

Considering frequency, this clonotype is medium-sized (0.01 to 0.1%). The CDR3 sequence is CSVDQGATGELFF. The chain couples TRBV29-1 to TRBJ2-2; TCRdb gives TRBD1 as the D gene, but with no DNA this cannot be confirmed. The V gene's germline CDR1 is SQVTM and CDR2 ANQGSEA. This CDR3 contains 13 residues.

The rearrangement links TRBV28 to TRBJ2-1. Germline CDR1 reads MDHEN; CDR2 reads SYDVKM. There are 14 residues in the CDR3. This CDR3 reads CASSLLGYTHEQFF.

J is TRBJ2-2 and V is TRBV3-1; TCRdb designates TRBD2, a call that cannot be tested without DNA. The germline V gene encodes CDR1 LGHDT and CDR2 YNNKEL (reference sequence). The CDR3 is 17 amino acids. The CDR3 region is CASSQLASGLPTGELFF. Complete variable domain (other parts from reference TRBV3-1 and TRBJ2-2): DTAVSQTPKYLVTQMGNDKSIKCEQNLGHDTMYWYKQDSKKFLKIMFSYNNKELIINETVPNRFSPKSPDKAHLNLHINSLELGDSAVYFCASSQLASGLPTGELFFGEGSRLTVL.

By frequency, this clonotype is medium-sized. The chain joins TRBV6-5 to TRBJ2-5. Germline values: CDR1 MNHEY, CDR2 SVGAGI. The CDR3 runs 15 residues. The CDR3 sequence is CASSTRLAEQETQYF.

The gene calls are TRBV19 and TRBJ1-1; the D gene TCRdb calls, TRBD1, cannot be checked with no DNA. The germline V gene has CDR1 LNHDA and CDR2 SQIVND (reference sequence). The CDR3 runs 12 residues. This CDR3 reads CASTLGGTEAFF.